This T cell receptor beta chain was sequenced in a study of blood T cells in healthy people across ages (dated by TCRdb to the mid-2010s). Study-wide context: In model experiments, template switching captured about one uniquely barcoded TCR beta cDNA molecule for every two T cells. Using the same blood draw, the study looked at two additional independent replicas of 1 million unique cDNA reads for two donors, one aged 18 to 29 and the other aged 80 or older. Four age groups were formed from the donors: young (average approximately 17 years), middle-aged (approximately 39), aged (roughly 58) and long-lived (less than 85). To avoid experimental bias, donors of different ages were randomly spread across the sequencing lanes. Age-related changes in TCR beta repertoire diversity were measured in the study by deep sequencing normalized with unique cDNA molecular identifiers. The investigation overall reported the following: Total diversity estimates from one million sequenced T cells were considered lower bounds and underestimates. Compared with the aged group, the long-lived group had more naive CD4+ T cells, fewer expanded clones and increased TCR diversity, suggesting age selection. Bulk unsorted PBMC profiling prevented conclusive comparison of naive and antigen-experienced compartments. Observed TCR beta diversity per million T cells fell roughly linearly with age, and a significant reduction was already apparent by age around 40. Because donor CMV infection status was unknown, age-related changes in expanded clonotypes were potentially confounded. Observed TCR beta diversity correlated strongly with the percentage of naive T cells measured by flow cytometry.

The donors were roughly 39 Caucasian individuals from Russia, aged roughly 6 to 90 years, who were systemically healthy. Approximately 9 milliliters of peripheral blood were collected from each donor into EDTA-treated Vacutainer tubes. PBMCs were isolated by Ficoll-Paque density-gradient centrifugation, with at least 7 million obtained per sample. Trizol reagent was used to extract total RNA from the PBMCs, yielding at least 5 micrograms per sample. For every donor, an aliquot of PBMCs went through flow cytometry to measure the percentages of naive CD45RAhigh/CD27high T cells. The library was produced with 5' RACE. The instrument was an Illumina HiSeq 2500. A second 7 to 11 cycle PCR used a sample-barcoded 5' primer and a J-beta primer mix. Each TCR beta cDNA molecule received a unique molecular identifier from a template-switch 5' adaptor carrying 12 random nucleotides. Each sample yielded at least 2.5 million CDR3-containing paired-end reads. First-strand cDNA synthesis was performed from all RNA using the Mint cDNA synthesis kit, with priming by a TRBC-specific oligonucleotide. All cDNA was treated with uracil-DNA glycosylase and then went through a first 18-cycle PCR with the universal primers M1SS and BC2_uni_R. The authors processed their data as follows. For normalization, 1 million high-quality reads were randomly selected from each sample, with every read carrying a distinct molecular identifier. Instead of being binned into consensus sequences, reads that shared molecular identifiers were thrown out. MiTCR, set to a Q25 quality threshold and the strictest error-elimination algorithm, was used for CDR3 identification, clonotype clustering and error correction. A nonparametric unseen species model with Euler transformation was used to estimate a lower bound on total TCR beta diversity. TCRdb took the public reads, trimmed them with fastp at Q25, ran MiXCR for clone calling and kept in-frame beta chains. Here each entry gathers all rows of one CDR3 protein and keeps the most common genes and DNA. TCRdb's processing, not the authors', yielded these V and J calls. Within this sample are roughly 700,000 distinct CDR3 sequences, with roughly 30% of them counted one time only. 15% to 17% of the sample goes to the ten largest clones.

V loses 2 bases of germline sequence and J loses 7 bases, and the interval between the two ends is 9 bases. Reading the germline V gene gives CDR1 ENHRY and CDR2 SYGVKD. Including cysteine and phenylalanine, the CDR3 has 13 amino acids. The only DNA kept is the CDR3, 39 bases in frame from the first base. This clonotype was seen at least ten times. It lacks a known antigen. One base away there is no much larger clone; base qualities are not given. The sample comprised blood. This receptor chain uses TRBV10-3 and TRBJ2-1; the D gene identity is not certain. This TCR derives from a woman older than 75 in good health. Donor details come from another sample of the same person, matched by shared clones. This receptor carries the CDR3 CAISEVARNEQFF. In nucleotides, the sequence is TGTGCCATCAGTGAGGTAGCTCGGAATGAGCAGTTCTTC.